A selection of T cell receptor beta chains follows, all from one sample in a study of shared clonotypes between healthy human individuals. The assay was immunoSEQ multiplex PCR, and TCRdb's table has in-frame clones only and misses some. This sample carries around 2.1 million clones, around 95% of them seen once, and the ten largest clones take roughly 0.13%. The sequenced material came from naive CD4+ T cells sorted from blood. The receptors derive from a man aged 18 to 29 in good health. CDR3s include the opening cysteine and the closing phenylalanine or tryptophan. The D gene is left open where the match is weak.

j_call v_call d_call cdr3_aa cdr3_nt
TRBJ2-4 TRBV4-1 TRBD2 CASSQDRGLAGGTLAKNIQYF TGCGCCAGCAGCCAAGATCGCGGTCTAGCGGGGGGGACGCTAGCCAAAAACATTCAGTACTTC
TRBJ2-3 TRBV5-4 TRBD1 CATRDRDFTDTQYF TGTGCCACCCGGGACAGGGACTTCACAGATACGCAGTATTTT
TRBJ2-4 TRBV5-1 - CASSLTPAEDIQYF TGCGCCAGCAGCTTAACACCGGCAGAGGACATTCAGTACTTC
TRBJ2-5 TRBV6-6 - CASSFVRGDQETQYF TGTGCCAGCAGTTTCGTCAGGGGGGACCAAGAGACCCAGTACTTC
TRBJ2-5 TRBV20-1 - CSAEVKETQYF TGCAGTGCCGAAGTTAAAGAGACCCAGTACTTC
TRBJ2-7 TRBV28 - CASSYTGTKSPYEQYF TGTGCCAGCAGTTATACCGGGACGAAGTCGCCCTACGAGCAGTACTTC
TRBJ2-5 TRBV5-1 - CASSLSTAQETQYF TGCGCCAGCAGCTTGTCTACAGCACAAGAGACCCAGTACTTC
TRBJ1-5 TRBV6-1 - CASSGGTNSDQPQHF TGTGCCAGCAGCGGCGGGACTAATAGCGATCAGCCCCAGCATTTT
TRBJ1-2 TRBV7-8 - CASSLEFGQNFYGYTF TGTGCCAGCAGCTTAGAGTTCGGACAGAACTTCTATGGCTACACCTTC
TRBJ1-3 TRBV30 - CAWSVLALSSGNTIYF TGTGCCTGGAGTGTACTAGCCCTGAGCTCTGGAAACACCATATATTTT
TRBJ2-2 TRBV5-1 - CASSSDLGANTGELFF TGCGCCAGCAGCTCCGATTTGGGGGCGAACACCGGGGAGCTGTTTTTT
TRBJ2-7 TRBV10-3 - CAIKSTDTYEQYF TGTGCCATCAAATCGACGGATACCTACGAGCAGTACTTC
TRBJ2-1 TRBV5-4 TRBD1 CASSQGQGEGEQFF TGTGCCAGCAGCCAGGGACAGGGGGAGGGTGAGCAGTTCTTC
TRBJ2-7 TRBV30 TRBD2 CAWSVLSGGYEQYF TGTGCCTGGAGTGTACTAAGCGGGGGGTACGAGCAGTACTTC
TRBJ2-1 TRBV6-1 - CASSAVWVLGQGPDNEQFF TGTGCCAGCAGTGCCGTTTGGGTTCTTGGGCAGGGCCCCGACAATGAGCAGTTCTTC
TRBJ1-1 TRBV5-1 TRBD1 CASSRGQLNTEAFF TGCGCCAGCAGCCGGGGACAGTTGAACACTGAAGCTTTCTTT
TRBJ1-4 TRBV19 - CASSIGAGTEKLFF TGTGCCAGTAGTATCGGGGCAGGTACTGAAAAACTGTTTTTT
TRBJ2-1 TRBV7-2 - CASSLAFGSYNEQFF TGTGCCAGCAGCTTAGCTTTCGGGAGCTACAATGAGCAGTTCTTC
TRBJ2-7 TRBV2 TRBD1 CASSSRDRGRDEQYF TGTGCCAGCAGTTCCCGGGACAGGGGGCGCGACGAGCAGTACTTC
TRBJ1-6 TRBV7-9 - CASSLIGFSDSPLHF TGTGCCAGCAGCTTAATAGGGTTCTCGGATTCACCCCTCCACTTT
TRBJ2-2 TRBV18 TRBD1 CASSVPGGTGELFF TGTGCCAGCTCAGTTCCAGGGGGAACCGGGGAGCTGTTTTTT
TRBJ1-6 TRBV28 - CASSSLQGNSPLHF TGTGCCAGCAGTTCCCTCCAGGGGAATTCACCCCTCCACTTT
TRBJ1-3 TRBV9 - CASSERTVKGNTIYF TGTGCCAGCAGCGAAAGGACAGTAAAGGGAAACACCATATATTTT
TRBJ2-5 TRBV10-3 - CAISGPRGETQYF TGTGCCATCAGTGGGCCCCGCGGAGAGACCCAGTACTTC